This TCR beta chain was documented in a study of blood T cell repertoires in COVID-19. Study information: COVID-19 samples, acute and convalescent, were from the United States, Italy and Spain. T cells, B-cell-depleted T cells, or PBMCs provided the cDNA or gDNA that served as material.

V was pared by 11 bases and J by 5 bases, with 7 bases of the junction left unmatched. CDR3 length: 13 amino acids. Germline values: CDR1 ENHRY, CDR2 SYGVKD. As originally analysed: The authors estimated nucleated cell counts from reference gene primer amplification. This table comes from immunoSEQ multiplex PCR, and its TCRdb copy is limited to in-frame clones, with some not included. The V and J calls and clone size are taken from that table; D and trimming were inferred from the DNA. The sample holds under 300,000 clones; around 88% are singletons and the top ten take approximately 13%. The J gene is TRBJ2-3, the V gene TRBV10-3, with TRBD1 matching over 10 bases. What was sequenced was peripheral blood. This TCR was recovered from a man older than 75 with acute or convalescent COVID-19. The CDR3 region is CASGTGDRDTQYF. The CDR3 nucleotides are TGTGCCTCCGGGACAGGGGATAGAGATACGCAGTATTTT.